This record concerns one T cell receptor beta chain sequence. This clone has only one observation. Its antigen target is currently unknown. No much larger clone exists at a distance of one base, and base qualities are not known. A lone read gives weak evidence. No treatment had been received by any patient before thyroid surgery. Using T-cell receptor beta sequencing, the study looked back at clinical samples from patients collected from the early 2010s to the late 2010s. CDR1 and CDR2 are read off the germline V gene as LGHNA and YNFKEQ. Its CDR3 holds 15 amino acids, cysteine through phenylalanine. The read is trimmed to its CDR3 DNA, 45 bases read in frame from base 1. V drops 0 bases and J drops 1 base, leaving 7 bases in between. Library creation used PCR. For sequencing, an Illumina HiSeq 4000 was employed. The TCR beta-chain CDR3 region of each patient was profiled by high-throughput sequencing. Per the source publication's procedure: Drawing on CDR3 differences between clinicopathological groups, the researchers built a classifier meant to tell apart patients with distant-metastatic papillary thyroid cancer. To measure repertoire diversity the researchers used the Shannon index, while the Morisita-Horn index served to gauge how similar the tumor and blood repertoires were. TCRdb applied fastp at Q25 and MiXCR to the public reads, then kept only in-frame beta chains. The authors' filters were not applied to this entry. The sample table lists roughly 12,000 clones, 31% of them with a count of one. More than 10% of the sample rests with the top ten.

This entry comes from a study of metastatic and nonmetastatic thyroid tumors (dated by TCRdb to the early 2020s). With regard to the full study: The researchers compared repertoires between peripheral blood samples and tumor or nodule tissue samples from patients with malignant or benign thyroid disease.

General conclusions and limits of the study: In both blood and tumor samples, malignant tumors were reported to have significantly higher TCR beta diversity than benign nodules.

The sequenced sample was tumor tissue. This TCR was recovered from a female donor with papillary thyroid cancer or a benign thyroid nodule (not recorded which). Some clones in this sample may be carry-over from other donors' samples. The rearranged chain carries TRBV4-2 and TRBJ1-5, with TRBD1 as a weak D call on 5 bases. The sequence in DNA is TGTGCCAGCAGCCAAGAGGGACTCAGCAATCAGCCCCAGCATTTT. Protein translation: CASSQEGLSNQPQHF.